The 12 T cell receptor beta chains given below trace back to one sample, sequenced in a study of blood T cell repertoires in COVID-19. Assay: immunoSEQ multiplex PCR; the TCRdb copy retains only in-frame clones and omits some. The table has roughly 69,000 clones, 86% seen once; the top ten hold roughly 4%. Sequencing was performed on peripheral blood. Source of these receptors: a man over 45 with active COVID-19.

The V call is TRBV7-2, the J call TRBJ1-1; TRBD1 matches at 10 bases. J lost 5 bases, V lost 5 bases, and 8 bases had no gene match. This CDR3 is 15 amino acids long. Germline values: CDR1 SGHTA, CDR2 FQGNSA. The CDR3 protein is CASSPRQGARTEAFF. The CDR3, as DNA: TGTGCCAGCAGCCCTAGACAGGGGGCACGGACTGAAGCTTTCTTT.

The chain uses TRBV19 and TRBJ1-5; D not certain. This CDR3 comprises 14 residues. Trimming left V 6 bases short and J 1 base short, with 10 bases between. Germline assignment: CDR1 LNHDA and CDR2 SQIVND (reference sequence). In DNA form, the CDR3 reads TGTGCCAGTAGGAAAGCCCCAAGCAATCAGCCCCAGCATTTT. Amino acids: CASRKAPSNQPQHF.

This chain uses TRBV6-6 with TRBJ2-7; TRBD1 agrees at 11 bases. Germline V lookup: CDR1 MNHNY, CDR2 SVGAGI (reference sequence). V was pared by 6 bases and J by 5 bases, with 3 bases of the junction left unmatched. The length of the CDR3 is 13 residues. CDR3 bases: TGTGCCAGCAGACGGACAGGGGGCGACGAGCAGTACTTC. This encodes CASRRTGGDEQYF.

This chain uses TRBV12-3 or TRBV12-4 with TRBJ2-1; D perhaps matches TRBD2 (5 bases). V gave up 5 bases and J gave up 7 bases, with 9 bases separating them. This CDR3 spans 12 amino acids. The CDR3 DNA is TGTGCCAGCAGTCAAGGCGGGAATGAGCAGTTCTTC. Translating gives CASSQGGNEQFF.

A single count supports this clone. V is TRBV19 and J is TRBJ2-3; 9 bases align to TRBD1. V lost 6 bases to trimming and J lost 4 bases; unmatched junction nucleotides: 8. Looked up from germline, CDR1 is LNHDA and CDR2 is SQIVND (reference sequence). The CDR3 runs to 15 residues. The CDR3 sequence is CASSYGTGRADTQYF. CDR3 DNA sequence: TGTGCCAGTAGCTACGGGACAGGGAGAGCAGATACGCAGTATTTT.

V gene TRBV28 combines with J gene TRBJ1-1; D perhaps matches TRBD1 (6 bases). Germline lookup yields CDR1 MDHEN and CDR2 SYDVKM. CDR3 length equals 18 residues. Trimming removed 2 bases from V and 4 bases from J, with 23 bases in between. In nucleotides, the CDR3 is TGTGCCAGCAGTTTAATCCCCAGGGACATTGGGGCGGGCACTGAAGCTTTCTTT. Amino acids: CASSLIPRDIGAGTEAFF.

This clone was seen only a few times. The genes are TRBV11-3 and TRBJ2-1, with a tentative D call TRBD2 (5 bases). In germline, CDR1 is SGHNT, CDR2 YENEEA. V was trimmed by 2 bases and J by 4 bases, leaving 12 bases between them. The CDR3 has 15 amino acids. The CDR3 is CASSLFRTPYNEQFF. The CDR3 region has the DNA TGTGCCAGCAGCTTATTTCGGACTCCTTACAATGAGCAGTTCTTC. The full variable domain, rest sourced from reference TRBV11-3 and TRBJ2-1, is EAGVVQSPRYKIIEKKQPVAFWCNPISGHNTLYWYLQNLGQGPELLIRYENEEAVDDSQLPKDRFSAERLKGVDSTLKIQPAELGDSAVYLCASSLFRTPYNEQFFGPGTRLTVL.

This clone was counted between two and nine times. The chain is built from TRBV28 and TRBJ1-5; D is ambiguous. This CDR3 region has 14 residues. The V gene's germline CDR1 is MDHEN and CDR2 SYDVKM. Trimming took 3 bases from V and 5 from J, leaving 11 bases between them. The CDR3 loop is CASSFFSGYQPQHF. The DNA for the CDR3 is TGTGCCAGCAGTTTCTTCAGCGGGTATCAGCCCCAGCATTTT.

The V and J genes are TRBV14 and TRBJ2-7; the D gene is possibly TRBD2 (5 bases). This CDR3 is built from 14 residues. V gave up 4 bases and J gave up 7 bases, with 17 bases separating them. Germline loops: CDR1 SGHDN, CDR2 FVKESK. CDR3 nucleotides: TGTGCCAGCAGCCCAAGCCTTGGACGAGGGGAGCAGTACTTC. This gives the protein CASSPSLGRGEQYF.

This chain joins TRBV5-1 and TRBJ2-3, with TRBD1 as a possible D gene (6 bases). Germline lookup yields CDR1 SGHRS and CDR2 YFSETQ. V was shortened by 2 bases and J by 6 bases, with 10 bases between the two germline ends. This CDR3 is 13 amino acids long. Written as DNA, the CDR3 is TGCGCCAGCAGCTTAGGGGGTTCCGATACGCAGTATTTT. Translation: CASSLGGSDTQYF.

The chain carries TRBV5-1 and TRBJ2-1, with 14 bases aligning to TRBD2. The V gene end was trimmed by 4 bases and the J gene end by 7 bases; junction bases not matched to a gene: 10. The CDR3 totals 17 residues. Per germline, CDR1 SGHRS and CDR2 YFSETQ. CDR3 nucleotide sequence: TGCGCCAGCAGCCCCCCGACTAGCGGGAGGGTGACGAATGAGCAGTTCTTC. As protein: CASSPPTSGRVTNEQFF.

In its sample, this clone was seen once. The rearrangement joins TRBV10-3 to TRBJ2-3; 10 bases are shared with TRBD1. Germline V gene lookup returns CDR1 ENHRY and CDR2 SYGVKD. This CDR3 is 14 amino acids long. Trimming took 8 bases from V and 4 from J; bases not matched to a gene: 6. CDR3 in DNA: TGTGCCATCCAGACAGGGGGCGCCGCAGATACGCAGTATTTT. This encodes CAIQTGGAADTQYF.